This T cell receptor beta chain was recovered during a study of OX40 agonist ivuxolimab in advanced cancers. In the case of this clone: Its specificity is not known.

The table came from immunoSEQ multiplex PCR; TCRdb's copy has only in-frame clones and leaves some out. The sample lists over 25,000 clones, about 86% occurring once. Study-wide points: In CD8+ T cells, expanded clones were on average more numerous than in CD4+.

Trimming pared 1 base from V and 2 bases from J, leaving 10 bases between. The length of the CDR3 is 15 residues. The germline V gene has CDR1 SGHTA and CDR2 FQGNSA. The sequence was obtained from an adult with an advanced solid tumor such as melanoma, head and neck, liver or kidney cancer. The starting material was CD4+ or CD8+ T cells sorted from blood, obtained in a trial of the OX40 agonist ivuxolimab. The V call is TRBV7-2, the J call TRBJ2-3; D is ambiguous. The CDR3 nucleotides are TGTGCCAGCAGCTTAGAGGGAAGGTACACAGATACGCAGTATTTT. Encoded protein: CASSLEGRYTDTQYF. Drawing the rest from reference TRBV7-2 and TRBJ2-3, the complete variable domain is GAGVSQSPSNKVTEKGKDVELRCDPISGHTALYWYRQSLGQGLEFLIYFQGNSAPDKSGLPSDRFSAERTGGSVSTLTIQRTQQEDSAVYLCASSLEGRYTDTQYFGPGTRLTVL.